This T cell receptor beta chain was recorded in a study of blood T cell repertoires in COVID-19. The overall study: Acute-phase and convalescent COVID-19 samples originated in the United States, Italy and Spain. Nucleic acid was either cDNA or gDNA, and it came from T cells, B-cell-depleted T cells, or PBMCs.

A single count supports this clone. Authors' analysis steps: Amplification of reference gene primers provided the estimated nucleated cell counts. Data came from immunoSEQ multiplex PCR; TCRdb stores just in-frame clones and leaves some out. D and trimming come from the DNA, and the V and J calls and clone size come from that table. The profile shows 90,000 to 150,000 clones, around 89% of them singletons. This CDR3 is 13 amino acids long. The V end was cut by 2 bases, the J end by 3 bases, with 3 bases between. The V gene's germline CDR1 is SGDLS and CDR2 YYNGEE. Sequencing was performed on peripheral blood. The source of this sequence is a human donor with acute or convalescent COVID-19. The donor label of this sample is uncertain. This sequence joins TRBV9 and TRBJ2-6; D remains ambiguous. In nucleotides, the CDR3 is TGTGCCAGCAGCGTCGTTGGGGCCAACGTCCTGACTTTC. Translating it yields CASSVVGANVLTF.